One and the same sample provided the 27 T cell receptor beta chains below, sequenced in a study of shared clonotypes between healthy human individuals. Repertoires were generated with immunoSEQ multiplex PCR, while TCRdb's copy carries only in-frame clones and drops some. The sample lists 2.5 million or so clones; approximately 92% were seen once. What was sequenced was naive CD4+ T cells sorted from blood. Subset described: CD45RA+ positively selected. All receptors come from a man younger than 35 in good health.

The chain uses TRBV28 and TRBJ1-1; D may be TRBD1 (5 bases). The CDR3 extends over 14 amino acids. The germline V gene encodes CDR1 MDHEN and CDR2 SYDVKM. Trimming took 3 bases from V and 8 from J, leaving 16 bases between them. CDR3 region: CASSFNGGSPEAFF. The CDR3 DNA reads as TGTGCCAGCAGTTTTAACGGGGGAAGTCCCGAAGCTTTCTTT.

Note on this clone: One end of the junction is discordant with germline, which a read error may explain. The V and J genes are TRBV29-1 and TRBJ1-3; D may be TRBD1 (5 bases). Germline lookup yields CDR1 SQVTM and CDR2 ANQGSEA. The CDR3 loop spans 13 amino acids. The chain's CDR3 is CSVEKGIGDTIYF. DNA of the CDR3: TGCAGCGTTGAAAAGGGGATTGGAGACACCATATATTTT.

A note on this clone: The junction differs from germline at one of its ends, possibly a read error. The V and J genes are TRBV2 and TRBJ2-1; D gene ambiguous. Per the germline V gene, CDR1 is SNHLY and CDR2 is FYNNEI. CDR3 length: 11 residues. The CDR3 sequence is CASGDWLEQFF. The CDR3 DNA is TGTGCCAGCGGTGACTGGTTAGAGCAGTTCTTC.

This sequence joins TRBV2 and TRBJ1-1; D is undetermined. The length of the CDR3 is 13 residues. V lost 4 bases and J 8 bases, leaving 14 bases between the germline ends. The germline V gene has CDR1 SNHLY and CDR2 FYNNEI. The CDR3, as DNA: TGTGCCAGCAGTGGGGTGGGCCGTAGAGAAGCTTTCTTT. Translating it yields CASSGVGRREAFF.

This chain connects TRBV7-9 to TRBJ1-3, with TRBD1 as a possible D gene (5 bases). CDR3 length equals 16 residues. The V end lost 4 bases, the J end lost 0 bases, and 13 bases lay between the germline ends. Germline values: CDR1 SEHNR, CDR2 FQNEAQ (reference sequence). This CDR3 is CASSSSRVYSGNTIYF. The CDR3 bases are TGTGCCAGCAGCTCTAGCAGGGTCTACTCTGGAAACACCATATATTTT. The full variable domain, with the rest looked up from reference TRBV7-9 and TRBJ1-3, is DTGVSQNPRHKITKRGQNVTFRCDPISEHNRLYWYRQTLGQGPEFLTYFQNEAQLEKSRLLSDRFSAERPKGSFSTLEIQRTEQGDSAMYLCASSSSRVYSGNTIYFGEGSWLTVV.

The rearrangement links TRBV5-1 to TRBJ1-2; D is unresolved. The CDR3 contains 14 residues. Trimming pared 0 bases from V and 4 bases from J, leaving 10 bases between. Germline CDR1 and CDR2: SGHRS and YFSETQ. The CDR3 reads CASSLDGDGYGYTF. The CDR3 coding sequence is TGCGCCAGCAGCTTGGATGGGGATGGCTATGGCTACACCTTC.

This sequence joins TRBV4-3 and TRBJ2-3; D ambiguous. V lost 3 bases and J 2 bases, leaving 6 bases between the germline ends. Looked up from germline, CDR1 is LGHNA and CDR2 is YSLEER. The CDR3 runs to 13 residues. The CDR3 here is CASSHTTTDTQYF. DNA of the CDR3: TGCGCCAGCAGCCATACGACCACAGATACGCAGTATTTT.

This chain uses TRBV5-1 with TRBJ1-2; D not resolved. The CDR3 totals 14 residues. The germline V and J ends were trimmed by 2 bases and 0 bases, with 8 bases remaining between them. CDR1 and CDR2 from the germline V gene are SGHRS and YFSETQ. CDR3 amino acids: CASSLGNANYGYTF. DNA for the CDR3: TGCGCCAGCAGCTTAGGGAATGCTAACTATGGCTACACCTTC.

The chain couples TRBV25-1 to TRBJ2-2; D may be TRBD2 (5 bases). V lost 6 bases, J lost 1 base, and 18 bases lay in between. The germline CDR1 and CDR2 sequences are MGHDK and SYGVNS. CDR3 length: 17 amino acids. The CDR3 DNA reads TGTGCCAGCAGGGATAGAGTTGGAGGAATGAACACCGGGGAGCTGTTTTTT. Its protein product is CASRDRVGGMNTGELFF.

The V call is TRBV25-1, the J call TRBJ1-5, with D tentatively TRBD1 (6 bases). Germline V gene data show CDR1 as MGHDK and CDR2 as SYGVNS. Trimming removed 4 bases at V and 2 bases at J, with 12 bases between. The CDR3 consists of 15 residues. Here the CDR3 DNA reads TGTGCCAGCAGTGTCGGGGGGCTAGGCAATCAGCCCCAGCATTTT. Translating it yields CASSVGGLGNQPQHF.

This clone appeared once. The chain carries TRBV10-2 and TRBJ1-2, with unresolved D. The germline CDR1 and CDR2 sequences are WSHSY and SAAADI. This CDR3 spans 13 amino acids. Between the trimmed V and J ends, which lost 7 bases and 5 bases, there was a span of 14 bases. CDR3 in DNA: TGCGCCAGCACATCGGGAGGAGGGTATGGCTACACCTTC. It encodes CASTSGGGYGYTF.

V is TRBV6-6 and J is TRBJ1-4; D might be TRBD1 (6 bases). CDR1 and CDR2 from the germline V gene are MNHNY and SVGAGI (reference sequence). Deletions cut 6 bases from V and 2 bases from J, with 13 bases between. The CDR3 loop spans 15 amino acids. CDR3 protein: CASRPETGTNEKLFF. CDR3 DNA sequence: TGTGCCAGCAGACCTGAAACAGGGACTAATGAAAAACTGTTTTTT.

V is TRBV5-1 and J is TRBJ2-1; possible D gene TRBD1, 6 bases. V shed 8 bases and J shed 5 bases, with 14 bases lying between them. The V gene's germline CDR1 is SGHRS and CDR2 YFSETQ. The CDR3 consists of 13 residues. Written as DNA, the CDR3 is TGCGCCAGTGACGCAGGGGAAGACAATGAGCAGTTCTTC. It translates to CASDAGEDNEQFF.

The CDR3 protein is CAWRGQGAGVYEQYF. In DNA, the CDR3 is TGTGCCTGGAGGGGACAGGGCGCCGGGGTGTACGAGCAGTACTTC. V gene TRBV30 combines with J gene TRBJ2-7, with 9 bases fitting TRBD1. Germline V CDR1 and CDR2: GTSNPN, SVGIG (reference sequence). This CDR3 is 15 amino acids long. Unmatched junction bases numbered 10, after V lost 3 bases and J lost 4 bases.

V usage is TRBV2 and J usage is TRBJ1-5; D is unclear. V lost 6 bases and J lost 4, with 16 bases in between. Per the germline V gene, CDR1 is SNHLY and CDR2 is FYNNEI. The CDR3 totals 15 residues. CDR3 amino acids: CASRERAPGNQPQHF. CDR3 sequence (DNA): TGTGCCAGCAGGGAGCGGGCGCCCGGGAATCAGCCCCAGCATTTT.

The chain joins TRBV10-1 to TRBJ2-7; 10 bases agree with TRBD2. From germline, CDR1 is WNHNN and CDR2 SYGVQD (reference sequence). The CDR3 covers 14 residues. The trim removed 7 bases at V and 5 bases at J, leaving 8 bases unmatched. CDR3 residues: CASTGAGGPHEQYF. The CDR3 coding sequence is TGCGCCAGCACCGGAGCGGGAGGGCCCCACGAGCAGTACTTC.

CDR3 coding DNA: TGTGCCAGCAGTGTGACTAGCGGACCCTCCTACGAGCAGTACTTC. Protein sequence: CASSVTSGPSYEQYF. The chain employs TRBV6-5 and TRBJ2-7; TRBD2 aligns across 9 bases. This CDR3 contains 15 residues. Germline trimming cut 5 bases from V and 0 bases from J; bases unmatched to any gene: 5. Germline CDR1 reads MNHEY; CDR2 reads SVGAGI.

V is TRBV5-1 and J is TRBJ2-5; the D call may be TRBD1 or TRBD2 (5 bases each). Germline CDR1 is SGHRS and CDR2 is YFSETQ. The CDR3 spans 15 residues. With 4 bases removed from V and 0 bases from J, the gap between germline ends came to 13 bases. DNA for the CDR3: TGCGCCAGCAGCGCCGTCGGGACCAACCAAGAGACCCAGTACTTC. Translation: CASSAVGTNQETQYF.

This sequence joins TRBV6-6 and TRBJ1-3; no definite D call. Trimming stripped 2 bases from V and 6 bases from J, with 11 bases between. The V gene's germline CDR1 is MNHNY and CDR2 SVGAGI (reference sequence). The CDR3 is 14 residues long. This chain's CDR3 is CASSYPPQENTIYF. CDR3 nucleotide sequence: TGTGCCAGCAGTTACCCCCCGCAGGAAAACACCATATATTTT.

The genes are TRBV15 and TRBJ2-1, with 15 bases identical to TRBD2. The CDR3 contains 15 residues. After removal of 5 bases from V and 8 bases from J, the junction contained 4 bases not matched to a gene. Germline values: CDR1 LNHNV, CDR2 YYDKDF (reference sequence). The CDR3 nucleotides are TGTGCCACCAGCCCGGGACTAGCGGGGGGCGATGAGCAGTTCTTC. Translating gives CATSPGLAGGDEQFF.

The genes are TRBV9 and TRBJ2-2, with 8 positions matching TRBD2. The CDR3 runs to 16 residues. V was pared by 2 bases and J by 4 bases, with 7 bases of the junction left unmatched. The V gene's germline CDR1 is SGDLS and CDR2 YYNGEE. CDR3 sequence: CASSVRLAGSTGELFF. In nucleotides, the CDR3 is TGTGCCAGCAGCGTGAGGTTAGCGGGGTCCACCGGGGAGCTGTTTTTT.

The count of this clone is one. This chain joins TRBV11-2 and TRBJ2-1; 11 bases are a match to TRBD2. Germline CDR1 and CDR2: SGHAT and FQNNGV. V lost 3 bases, J lost 3 bases, and 13 bases stayed unmatched. CDR3 length equals 19 residues. This CDR3 reads CASSFRTSGRIGRYNEQFF. CDR3 nucleotide sequence: TGTGCCAGCAGCTTTCGAACTAGCGGGAGAATCGGGCGCTACAATGAGCAGTTCTTC.

The chain carries TRBV2 and TRBJ1-1; D might be TRBD1 (6 bases). The CDR3 covers 14 residues. CDR1 and CDR2 from the germline V gene are SNHLY and FYNNEI. The V gene lost 10 bases and the J gene lost 1 base, with 16 bases spanning the gap. The CDR3 region is CATRGDSQNTEAFF. The CDR3 nucleotides read TGTGCCACCAGGGGAGACAGCCAGAACACTGAAGCTTTCTTT.

As to this clone: Other DNA sequences within the sample encode an identical CDR3. The chain couples TRBV2 to TRBJ1-1; the match to TRBD1 covers 9 bases. The CDR3 is made up of 13 amino acids. Germline trimming cut 0 bases from V and 8 bases from J; bases unmatched to any gene: 1. Germline V lookup: CDR1 SNHLY, CDR2 FYNNEI. The CDR3 DNA sequence: TGTGCCAGCAGTGAAGCCGGGACAGGGGAAGCTTTCTTT. Its translation: CASSEAGTGEAFF.

This clone was recorded once. The rearrangement links TRBV11-2 to TRBJ1-2; D is unclear. Germline-derived CDR1 and CDR2 are SGHAT and FQNNGV. CDR3 length: 13 residues. Trimming left V 3 bases short and J 4 bases short, with 9 bases between. CDR3 region: CASSFTKGYGYTF. The DNA of the CDR3 is TGTGCCAGCAGCTTTACCAAGGGCTATGGCTACACCTTC.

This chain uses TRBV10-2 with TRBJ2-7; the D call may be TRBD1 or TRBD2 (5 bases each). The V end lost 8 bases, the J end lost 6 bases, and 26 bases lay between the germline ends. The germline CDR1 and CDR2 sequences are WSHSY and SAAADI. The CDR3 consists of 16 residues. The CDR3 bases are TGCGCCAGCTACGCCCCTGGGACCGCCGTTGAGAGCGAGCAGTACTTC. Translation: CASYAPGTAVESEQYF.

V usage is TRBV11-2 and J usage is TRBJ1-2; perhaps TRBD1 as D (5 bases). The germline CDR1 and CDR2 sequences are SGHAT and FQNNGV. V lost 3 bases and J 5 bases, leaving 13 bases between the germline ends. This CDR3 spans 14 amino acids. The CDR3 loop is CASSFGGLWYGYTF. For the CDR3, the DNA is TGTGCCAGCAGCTTCGGGGGTCTGTGGTATGGCTACACCTTC.